This T cell receptor beta chain was identified during a study of sequential checkpoint blockade in melanoma (dated by TCRdb to about 2019). Regarding the complete study: In a 1:1 randomization, patients received either first-line nivolumab then ipilimumab (arm A) or ipilimumab then nivolumab (arm B). Both trial sequences were followed by maintenance nivolumab.

Including cysteine and phenylalanine, the CDR3 has 16 amino acids. The entry retains the CDR3 DNA only, 48 bases that are in frame from base 1. The germline V gene (reference sequence) specifies PRHDT as CDR1 and FYEKMQ as CDR2. After removal of 0 bases from V and 3 bases from J, the junction retains 6 bases not matched to a gene. What the study reported, not specific to this receptor: The model for predicting response that combines TCR metrics with mutation burden needs to be validated in larger, independent patient cohorts.

This clone has a single count. No antigen is known for it. Per-base quality was not reported, and no clone a single base away is much larger than it. TCRbeta CDR3 regions were immunosequenced from genomic DNA with the immunoSEQ Assay. Before high-throughput sequencing, the genomic DNA was amplified using bias-controlled multiplex PCR. In the original analysis: To quantify the absolute abundance of each unique TCRbeta CDR3 region, the sequences were collapsed and filtered. Clonality, defined as 1 minus Pielou's evenness, was calculated using productive rearrangements only. Clones with significantly greater frequencies in on-treatment versus baseline samples were identified using a previously published method. TCRdb took over this immuneACCESS table, retaining in-frame rearrangements with V and J assigned. Such tables are incomplete; in checked studies, under half of the missing clones stem from an unresolved V gene, and the remainder is unexplained. The V and J calls and clone size are taken from that table; D and trimming were inferred from the DNA. In this sample the table shows 15,000 to 25,000 clones, roughly four fifths of which occur a single time. The ten largest clones take up about 51% of the sample.

The sample's treatment or condition label, decoded: randomized to nivolumab then ipilimumab (arm A) or the reverse (arm B). None of the patients in the trial had previously been given DNA-damaging chemotherapy. Thawed PBMCs were sorted on a FACS Aria II flow cytometer to isolate live CD3+CD8+ cells negative for CD19 and CD56. Samples were obtained from patients with melanoma enrolled in CheckMate 064, a randomized, open-label phase II trial of sequential checkpoint blockade. Leukapheresis was used to collect peripheral blood mononuclear cells, which were then purified with Ficoll-Paque and frozen in human serum with roughly 10% DMSO. Purity of sorted blood CD3+CD8+ cells was verified at >98% immediately after sorting, followed by DNA extraction.

The sequences come from CD8+ T cells sorted from blood (inferred from file names), collected from a patient given nivolumab and ipilimumab in sequence. The receptor was derived from a human donor with melanoma. This chain joins TRBV13 to TRBJ2-5, with 8 middle bases fitting TRBD1. The CDR3 reads CASSLGFGTGKETQYF. The base sequence is TGTGCCAGCAGCTTAGGCTTCGGGACAGGTAAAGAGACCCAGTACTTC.